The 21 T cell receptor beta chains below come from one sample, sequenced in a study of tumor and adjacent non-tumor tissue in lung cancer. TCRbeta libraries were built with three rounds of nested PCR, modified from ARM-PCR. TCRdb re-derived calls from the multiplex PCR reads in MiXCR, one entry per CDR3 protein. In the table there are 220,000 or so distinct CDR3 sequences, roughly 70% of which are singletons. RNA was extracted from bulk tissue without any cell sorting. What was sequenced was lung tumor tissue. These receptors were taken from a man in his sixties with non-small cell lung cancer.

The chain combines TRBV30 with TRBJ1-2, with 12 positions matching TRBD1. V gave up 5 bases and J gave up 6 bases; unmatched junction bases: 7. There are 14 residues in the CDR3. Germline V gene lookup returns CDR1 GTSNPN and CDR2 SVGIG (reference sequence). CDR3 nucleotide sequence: TGTGCCTGGTCTGGGACAGGGGGCGCAGATGGCTACACCTTC. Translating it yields CAWSGTGGADGYTF.

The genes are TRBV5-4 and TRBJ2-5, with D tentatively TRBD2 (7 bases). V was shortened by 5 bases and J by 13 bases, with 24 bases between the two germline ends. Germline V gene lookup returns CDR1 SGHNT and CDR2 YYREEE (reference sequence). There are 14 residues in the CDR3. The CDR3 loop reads CASSPRGGRETRYF. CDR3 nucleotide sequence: TGTGCCAGCAGTCCCCGCGGGGGCCGGGAGACCAGGTACTTC.

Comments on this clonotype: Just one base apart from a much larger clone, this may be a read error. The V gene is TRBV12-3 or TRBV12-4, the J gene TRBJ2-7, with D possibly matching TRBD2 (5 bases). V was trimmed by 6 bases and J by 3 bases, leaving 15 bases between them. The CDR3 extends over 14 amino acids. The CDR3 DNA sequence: TGTGCCAGCAGGGGGTCGGCAGAGGGCTACGAGCAGTACTTC. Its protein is CASRGSAEGYEQYF.

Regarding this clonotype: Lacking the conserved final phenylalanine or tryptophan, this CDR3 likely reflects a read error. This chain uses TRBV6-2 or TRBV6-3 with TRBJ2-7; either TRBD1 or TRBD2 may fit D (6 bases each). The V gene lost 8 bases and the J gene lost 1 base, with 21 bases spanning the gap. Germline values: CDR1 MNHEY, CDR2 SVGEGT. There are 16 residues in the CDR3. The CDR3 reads CASQGLAGLSSYEQYL. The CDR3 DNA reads TGTGCCAGCCAGGGGCTGGCGGGATTGAGTTCCTACGAGCAGTACCTC.

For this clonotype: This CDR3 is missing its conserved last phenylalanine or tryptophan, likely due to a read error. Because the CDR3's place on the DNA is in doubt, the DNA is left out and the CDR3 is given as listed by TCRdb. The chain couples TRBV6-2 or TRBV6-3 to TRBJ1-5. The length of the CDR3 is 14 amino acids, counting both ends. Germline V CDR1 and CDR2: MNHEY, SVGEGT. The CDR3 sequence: CASSYSMGNQPHHI.

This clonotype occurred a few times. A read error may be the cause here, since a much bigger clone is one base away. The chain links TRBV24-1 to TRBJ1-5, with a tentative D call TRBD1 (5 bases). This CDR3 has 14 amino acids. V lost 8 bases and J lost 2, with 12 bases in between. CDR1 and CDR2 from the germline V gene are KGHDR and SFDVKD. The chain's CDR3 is CATTGTSGNQPQHF. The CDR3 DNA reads TGTGCCACCACGGGGACTAGTGGCAATCAGCCCCAGCATTTT.

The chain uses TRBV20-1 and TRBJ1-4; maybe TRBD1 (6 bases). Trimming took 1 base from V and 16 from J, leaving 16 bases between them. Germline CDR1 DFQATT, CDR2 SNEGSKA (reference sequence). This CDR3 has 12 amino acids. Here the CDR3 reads CSARVGDTLPFF. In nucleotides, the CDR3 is TGCAGTGCTAGAGTCGGGGACACGTTGCCGTTTTTT.

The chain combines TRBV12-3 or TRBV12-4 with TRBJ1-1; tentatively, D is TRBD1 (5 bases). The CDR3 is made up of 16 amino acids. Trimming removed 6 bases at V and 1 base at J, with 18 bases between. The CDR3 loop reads CASSRGGSRRNTEAFF. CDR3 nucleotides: TGTGCCAGCAGCCGTGGGGGGAGTAGGAGGAACACTGAAGCTTTCTTT.

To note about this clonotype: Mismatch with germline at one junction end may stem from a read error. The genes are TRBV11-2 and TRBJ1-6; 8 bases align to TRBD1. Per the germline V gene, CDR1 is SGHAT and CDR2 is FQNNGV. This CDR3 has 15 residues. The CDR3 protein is CACSPGGYYNSPLHF. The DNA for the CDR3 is TGTGCCTGCAGCCCAGGGGGCTACTATAATTCACCCCTCCATTTT.

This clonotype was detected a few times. In DNA, the CDR3 is TGTGCCAGCAGTTTCTGGGGCCTTCGGGGAGCTTTCTTT. It encodes CASSFWGLRGAFF. The genes are TRBV12-3 or TRBV12-4 and TRBJ1-1; tentative D call: TRBD1 (5 bases). There are 13 residues in the CDR3. Deletions cut 3 bases from V and 10 bases from J, with 15 bases between.

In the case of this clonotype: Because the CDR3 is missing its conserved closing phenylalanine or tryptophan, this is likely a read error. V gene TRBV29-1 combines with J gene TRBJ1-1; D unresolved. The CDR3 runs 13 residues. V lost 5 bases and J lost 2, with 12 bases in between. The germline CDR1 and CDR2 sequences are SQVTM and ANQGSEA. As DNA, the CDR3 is TGCAGCGTTTTTCCCATGGCCAACACTGAAGCTTTCATT. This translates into CSVFPMANTEAFI.

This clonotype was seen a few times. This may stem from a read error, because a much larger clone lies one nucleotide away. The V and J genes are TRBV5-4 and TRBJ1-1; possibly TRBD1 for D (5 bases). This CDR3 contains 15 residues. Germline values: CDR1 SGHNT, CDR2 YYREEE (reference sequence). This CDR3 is CASSPDGGRNSEAFF. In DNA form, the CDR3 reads TGTGCCAGCAGCCCTGATGGGGGGAGGAACTCTGAAGCTTTCTTT. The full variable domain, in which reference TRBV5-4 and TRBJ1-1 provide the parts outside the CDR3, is ETGVTQSPTHLIKTRGQQVTLRCSSQSGHNTVSWYQQALGQGPQFIFQYYREEENGRGNFPPRFSGLQFPNYSSELNVNALELDDSALYLCASSPDGGRNSEAFFGQGTRLTVV.

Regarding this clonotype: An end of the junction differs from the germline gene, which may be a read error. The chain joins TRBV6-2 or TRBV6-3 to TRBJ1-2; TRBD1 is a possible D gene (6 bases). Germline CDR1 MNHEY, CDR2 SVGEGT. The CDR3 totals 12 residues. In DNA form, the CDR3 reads TGTGACAGCACCAGGGAACAGGGCGGCTACACCTTC. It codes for CDSTREQGGYTF.

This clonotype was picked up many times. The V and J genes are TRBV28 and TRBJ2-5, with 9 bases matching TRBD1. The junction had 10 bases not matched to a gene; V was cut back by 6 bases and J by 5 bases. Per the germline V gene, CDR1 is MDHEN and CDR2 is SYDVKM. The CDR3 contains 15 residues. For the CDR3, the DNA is TGTGCCAGCAGAGATCAACAGGGGGCTGGTGAGACCCAGTACTTC. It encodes CASRDQQGAGETQYF.

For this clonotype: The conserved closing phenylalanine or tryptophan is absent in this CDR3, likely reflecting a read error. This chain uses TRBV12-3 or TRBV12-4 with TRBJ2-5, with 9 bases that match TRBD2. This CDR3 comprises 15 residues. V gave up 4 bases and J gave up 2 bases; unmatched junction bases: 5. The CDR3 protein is CASSSLLAGQETQYI. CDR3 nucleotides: TGTGCCAGCAGTTCCCTACTAGCGGGTCAAGAGACCCAGTACATC.

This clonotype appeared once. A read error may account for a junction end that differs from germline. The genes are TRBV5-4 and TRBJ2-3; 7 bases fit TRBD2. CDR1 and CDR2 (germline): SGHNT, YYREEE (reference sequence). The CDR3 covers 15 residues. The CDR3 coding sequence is TGTGACAGCAGCTCGAAAGAGCGGGGATCAGATACGCAGTATTTT. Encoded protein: CDSSSKERGSDTQYF.

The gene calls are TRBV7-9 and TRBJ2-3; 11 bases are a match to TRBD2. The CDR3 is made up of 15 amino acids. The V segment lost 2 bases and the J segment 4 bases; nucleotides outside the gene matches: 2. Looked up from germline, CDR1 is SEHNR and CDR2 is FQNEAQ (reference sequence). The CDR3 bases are TGTGCCAGCAGCTTACTAGCGGGAGGTCCAGATACGCAGTATTTT. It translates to CASSLLAGGPDTQYF.

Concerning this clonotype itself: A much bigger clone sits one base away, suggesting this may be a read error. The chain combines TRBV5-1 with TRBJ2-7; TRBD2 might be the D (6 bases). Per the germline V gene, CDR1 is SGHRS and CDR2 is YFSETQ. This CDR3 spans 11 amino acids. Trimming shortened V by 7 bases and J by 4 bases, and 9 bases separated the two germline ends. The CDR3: CASLEGYEQYF. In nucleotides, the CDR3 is TGCGCCAGCTTGGAGGGATACGAGCAGTACTTC.

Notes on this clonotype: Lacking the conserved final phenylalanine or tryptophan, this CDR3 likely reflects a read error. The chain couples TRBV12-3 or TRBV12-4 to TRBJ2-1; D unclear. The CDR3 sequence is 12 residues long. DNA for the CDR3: TGTGCGAGCAGCTTAATATACAATGAGCAGTTCTCC. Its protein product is CASSLIYNEQFS.

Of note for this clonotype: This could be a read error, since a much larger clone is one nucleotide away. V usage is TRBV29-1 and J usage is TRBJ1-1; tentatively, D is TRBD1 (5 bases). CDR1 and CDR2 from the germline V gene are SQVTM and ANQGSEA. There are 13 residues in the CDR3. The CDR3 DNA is TGCAGCGTTGAGACAGTTTTAAACAGTGAAGCTTTCTTT. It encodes CSVETVLNSEAFF.

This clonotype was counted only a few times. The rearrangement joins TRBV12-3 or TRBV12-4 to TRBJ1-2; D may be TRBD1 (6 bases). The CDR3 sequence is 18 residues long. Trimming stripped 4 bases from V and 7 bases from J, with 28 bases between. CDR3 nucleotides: TGTGCCAGCAGTTCTCATACCGGGACGGCAGGGGCCGAAGTTGGCTACACCTTC. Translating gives CASSSHTGTAGAEVGYTF.